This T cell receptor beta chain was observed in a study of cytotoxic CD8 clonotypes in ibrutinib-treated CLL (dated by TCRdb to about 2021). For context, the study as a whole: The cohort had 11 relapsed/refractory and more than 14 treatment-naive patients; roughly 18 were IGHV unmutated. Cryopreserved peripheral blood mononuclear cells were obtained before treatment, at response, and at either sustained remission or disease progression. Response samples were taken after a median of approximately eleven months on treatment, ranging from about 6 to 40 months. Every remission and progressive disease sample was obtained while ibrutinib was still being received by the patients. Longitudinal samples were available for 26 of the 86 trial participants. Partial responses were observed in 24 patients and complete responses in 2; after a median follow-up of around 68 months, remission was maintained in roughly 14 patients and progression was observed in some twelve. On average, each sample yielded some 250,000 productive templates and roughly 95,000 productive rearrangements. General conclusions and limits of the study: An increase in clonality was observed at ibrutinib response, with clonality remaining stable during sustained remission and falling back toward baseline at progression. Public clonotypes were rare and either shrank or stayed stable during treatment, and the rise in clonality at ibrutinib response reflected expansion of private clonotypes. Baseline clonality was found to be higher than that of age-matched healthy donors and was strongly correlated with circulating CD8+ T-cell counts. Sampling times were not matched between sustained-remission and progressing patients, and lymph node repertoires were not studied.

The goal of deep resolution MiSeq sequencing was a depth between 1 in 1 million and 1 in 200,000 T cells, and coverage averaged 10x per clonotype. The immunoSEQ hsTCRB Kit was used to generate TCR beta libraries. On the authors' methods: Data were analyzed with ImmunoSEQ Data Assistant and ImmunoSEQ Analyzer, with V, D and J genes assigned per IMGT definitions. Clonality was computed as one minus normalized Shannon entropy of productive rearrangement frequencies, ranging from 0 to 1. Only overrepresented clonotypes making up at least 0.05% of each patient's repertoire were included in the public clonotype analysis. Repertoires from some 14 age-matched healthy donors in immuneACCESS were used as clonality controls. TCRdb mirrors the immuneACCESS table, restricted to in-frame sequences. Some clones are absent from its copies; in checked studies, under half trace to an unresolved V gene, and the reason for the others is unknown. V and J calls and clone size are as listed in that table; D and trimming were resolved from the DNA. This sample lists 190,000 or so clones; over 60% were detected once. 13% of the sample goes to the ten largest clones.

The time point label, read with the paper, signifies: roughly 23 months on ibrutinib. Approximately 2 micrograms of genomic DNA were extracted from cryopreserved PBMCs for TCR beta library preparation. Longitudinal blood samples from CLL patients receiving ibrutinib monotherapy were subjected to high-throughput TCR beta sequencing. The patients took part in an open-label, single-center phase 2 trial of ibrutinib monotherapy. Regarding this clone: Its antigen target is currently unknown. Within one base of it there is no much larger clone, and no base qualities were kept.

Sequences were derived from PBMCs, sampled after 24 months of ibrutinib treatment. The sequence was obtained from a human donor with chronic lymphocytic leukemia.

The sequenced DNA is TGCGCCAGCAGCCTGGGCGCACAGGGGGCCGGGGTCTACGAGCAGTACTTC. Translation gives CASSLGAQGAGVYEQYF. The V gene is TRBV5-1 and the J gene is TRBJ2-7, with 9 middle bases fitting TRBD1. Here V drops 4 bases and J drops 3 bases, and the junction holds 14 bases not matched to any gene. CDR1 and CDR2 (SGHRS, YFSETQ) derive from the germline V gene. Measured from the cysteine to the phenylalanine, the CDR3 is 17 residues long. The sequence is cut down to CDR3 DNA, 51 bases in frame from base 1.